This TCR beta chain was captured in a study of shared clonotypes between healthy human individuals. Sequencing used immunoSEQ multiplex PCR; TCRdb keeps in-frame clones, though not all of them. The table lists 1.6 million or so clones, roughly 98.5% of them singletons. V was cut by 5 bases and J by 7 bases, with 20 bases left in between. There are 15 residues in the CDR3. CDR1 MNHNS and CDR2 SASEGT come from the germline V gene. The chain joins TRBV6-1 to TRBJ1-1, with a weak D call TRBD1 (6 bases). The sequenced sample was naive CD4+ T cells sorted from blood. Subset specified: CD45RA+ positively selected. This receptor was identified in a man younger than 45 in good health. DNA for the CDR3: TGTGCCAGCAGTCTTCCACAGGGAGGGAAGGGTGAAGCTTTCTTT. This sequence encodes CASSLPQGGKGEAFF.